This TCR beta chain was found in a study of metastatic and nonmetastatic thyroid tumors. Across the whole study: The study looked at repertoires side by side in blood and in tumor or nodule tissue from malignant and benign thyroid patients. Study-level findings and limits: The study reportedly found significantly higher TCR beta diversity in malignant thyroid tumors than benign nodules, in blood and tumor.

Every patient was untreated before thyroid surgery. With regard to this clone: Its antigen is unidentified.

The trim removed 2 bases at V and 3 bases at J, leaving 3 bases unmatched. The CDR3 extends over 17 amino acids. Germline V gene data show CDR1 as MNHEY and CDR2 as SVGEGT. In the authors' workflow: Clinicopathological groups differed in CDR3, with these differences serving to build a distant-metastasis classifier for papillary thyroid cancer. TCRdb re-processed the PCR reads through MiXCR. Clone size and V and J calls follow TCRdb, not the original study. The sample lists approximately 20,000 clones, over 9.5% occurring once. The clonotype was recovered from a female donor with papillary thyroid cancer or a benign thyroid nodule (not recorded which). Some clones in this sample may be carry-over from other donors' samples. Sequenced input: blood. The chain joins TRBV6-2 or TRBV6-3 to TRBJ2-1, with 14 bases that match TRBD2. Here the CDR3 DNA reads TGTGCCAGCAGTTACCGGACTAGCGGGGGGATCTACAATGAGCAGTTCTTC. It specifies CASSYRTSGGIYNEQFF.